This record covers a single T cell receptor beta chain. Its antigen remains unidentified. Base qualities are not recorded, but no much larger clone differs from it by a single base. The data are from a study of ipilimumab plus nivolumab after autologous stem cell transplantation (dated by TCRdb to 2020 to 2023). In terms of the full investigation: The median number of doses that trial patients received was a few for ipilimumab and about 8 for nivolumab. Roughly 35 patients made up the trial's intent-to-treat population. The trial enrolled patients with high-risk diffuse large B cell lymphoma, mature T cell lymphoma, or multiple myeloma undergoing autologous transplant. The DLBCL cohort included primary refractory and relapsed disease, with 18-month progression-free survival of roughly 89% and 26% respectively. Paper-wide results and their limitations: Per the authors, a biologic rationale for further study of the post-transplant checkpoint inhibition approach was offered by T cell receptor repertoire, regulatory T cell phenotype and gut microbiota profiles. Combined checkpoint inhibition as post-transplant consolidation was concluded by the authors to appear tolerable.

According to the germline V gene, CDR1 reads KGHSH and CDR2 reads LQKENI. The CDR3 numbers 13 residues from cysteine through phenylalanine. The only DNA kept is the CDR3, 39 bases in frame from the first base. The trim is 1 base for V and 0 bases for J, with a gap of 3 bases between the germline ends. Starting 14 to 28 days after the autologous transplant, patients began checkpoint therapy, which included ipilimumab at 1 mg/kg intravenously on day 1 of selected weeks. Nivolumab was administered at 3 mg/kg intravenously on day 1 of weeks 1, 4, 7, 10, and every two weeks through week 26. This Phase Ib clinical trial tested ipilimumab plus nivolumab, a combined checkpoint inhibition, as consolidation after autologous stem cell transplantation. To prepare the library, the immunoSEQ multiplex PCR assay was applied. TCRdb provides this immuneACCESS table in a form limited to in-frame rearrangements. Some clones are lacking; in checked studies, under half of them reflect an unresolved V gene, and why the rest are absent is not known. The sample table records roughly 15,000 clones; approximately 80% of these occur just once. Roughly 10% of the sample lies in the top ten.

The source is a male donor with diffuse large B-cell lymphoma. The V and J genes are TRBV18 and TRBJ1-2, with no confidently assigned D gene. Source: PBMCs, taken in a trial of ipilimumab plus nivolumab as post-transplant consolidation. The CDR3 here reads CASSPQPNYGYTF. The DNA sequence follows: TGTGCCAGCTCACCACAGCCTAACTATGGCTACACCTTC.